This T cell receptor (beta chain) is drawn from a study of siplizumab effects on memory and regulatory T cells. About this clone: The antigen remains unidentified.

Assays examined about 10^5 TCR templates per sample. TCRdb keeps only in-frame clones here, not all; method: immunoSEQ multiplex PCR. The table includes 99,000 or so clones, over 85% detected once. The ends were cut back, 0 bases at V and 1 base at J, with 11 bases in the middle. The CDR3 loop spans 15 amino acids. Per germline, CDR1 SGHNT and CDR2 YYREEE (reference sequence). Findings of the study overall: Naive T cells looked more diverse than memory cells, and they looked like major contributors to the alloresponse. Siplizumab led to significantly less abundant alloreactive sequences that could be traced back to unstimulated CD4+ memory cells.

The sequence was obtained from a human donor in good health. This rearrangement joins TRBV5-4 to TRBJ2-7, with D possibly called TRBD1 or TRBD2 (5 bases each). The specimen was Tregs sorted from blood. CDR3 bases: TGTGCCAGCAGCTTGGCCGGGGCGGGTTCCTACGAGCAGTACTTC. Its protein is CASSLAGAGSYEQYF.